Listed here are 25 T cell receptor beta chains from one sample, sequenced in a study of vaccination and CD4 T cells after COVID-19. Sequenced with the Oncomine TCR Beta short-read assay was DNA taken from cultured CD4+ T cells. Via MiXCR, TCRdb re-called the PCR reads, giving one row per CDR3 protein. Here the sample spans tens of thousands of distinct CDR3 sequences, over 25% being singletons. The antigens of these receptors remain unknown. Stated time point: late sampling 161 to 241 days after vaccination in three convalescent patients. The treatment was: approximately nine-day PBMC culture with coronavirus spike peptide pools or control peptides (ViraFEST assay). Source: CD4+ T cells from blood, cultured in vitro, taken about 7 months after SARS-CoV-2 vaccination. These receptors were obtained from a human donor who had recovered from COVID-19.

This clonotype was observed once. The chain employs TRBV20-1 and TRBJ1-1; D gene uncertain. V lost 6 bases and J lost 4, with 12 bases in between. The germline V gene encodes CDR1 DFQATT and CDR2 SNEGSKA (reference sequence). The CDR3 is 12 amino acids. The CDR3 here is CSATIWGTEAFF. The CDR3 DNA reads TGCAGTGCCACGATTTGGGGCACTGAAGCTTTCTTT.

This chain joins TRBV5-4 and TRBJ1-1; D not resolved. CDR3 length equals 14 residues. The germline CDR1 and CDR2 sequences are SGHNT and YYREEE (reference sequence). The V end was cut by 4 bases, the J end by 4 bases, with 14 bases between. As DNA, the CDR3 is TGTGCCAGCAGCCCAACGGGTTGGGGCACTGAAGCTTTCTTT. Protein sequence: CASSPTGWGTEAFF. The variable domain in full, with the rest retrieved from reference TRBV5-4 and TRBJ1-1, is ETGVTQSPTHLIKTRGQQVTLRCSSQSGHNTVSWYQQALGQGPQFIFQYYREEENGRGNFPPRFSGLQFPNYSSELNVNALELDDSALYLCASSPTGWGTEAFFGQGTRLTVV.

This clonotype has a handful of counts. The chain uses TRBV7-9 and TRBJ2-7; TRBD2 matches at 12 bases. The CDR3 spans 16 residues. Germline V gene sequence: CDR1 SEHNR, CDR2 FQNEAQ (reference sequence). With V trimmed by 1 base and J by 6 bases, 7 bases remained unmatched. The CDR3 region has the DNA TGTGCCAGCAGCTTAGGTTCTAGCGGGAGGGTGAGCGAGCAGTACTTC. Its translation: CASSLGSSGRVSEQYF. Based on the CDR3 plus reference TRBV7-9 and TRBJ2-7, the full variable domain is DTGVSQNPRHKITKRGQNVTFRCDPISEHNRLYWYRQTLGQGPEFLTYFQNEAQLEKSRLLSDRFSAERPKGSFSTLEIQRTEQGDSAMYLCASSLGSSGRVSEQYFGPGTRLTVT.

The chain's CDR3 is CASSLEVTEPIGYTF. CDR3 nucleotide sequence: TGTGCCAGCAGCTTAGAGGTAACAGAACCTATCGGCTACACCTTC. This sequence joins TRBV7-2 and TRBJ1-2; D call uncertain. There are 15 residues in the CDR3. V lost 1 base, J lost 8 bases, and 17 bases lay in between. Germline V gene data show CDR1 as SGHTA and CDR2 as FQGNSA.

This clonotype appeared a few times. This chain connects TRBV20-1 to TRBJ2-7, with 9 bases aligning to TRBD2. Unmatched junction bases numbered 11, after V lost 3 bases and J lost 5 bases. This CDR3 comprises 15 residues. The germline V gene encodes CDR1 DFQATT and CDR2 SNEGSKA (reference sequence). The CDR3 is CSASALGTSFDEQYF. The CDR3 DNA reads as TGCAGTGCTAGTGCCTTAGGGACTAGCTTCGACGAGCAGTACTTC.

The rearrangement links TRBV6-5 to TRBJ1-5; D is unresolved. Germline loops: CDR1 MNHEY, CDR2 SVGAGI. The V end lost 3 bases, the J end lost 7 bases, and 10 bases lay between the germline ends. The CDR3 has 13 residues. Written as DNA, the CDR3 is TGTGCCAGCAGTTATCGTAGGGAGCAGCCCCAGCATTTT. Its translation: CASSYRREQPQHF.

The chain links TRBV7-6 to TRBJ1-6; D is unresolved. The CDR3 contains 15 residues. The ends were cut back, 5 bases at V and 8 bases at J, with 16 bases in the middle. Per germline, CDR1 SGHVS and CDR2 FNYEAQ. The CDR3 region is CASSGYLGRDSPLHF. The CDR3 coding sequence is TGTGCCAGCAGCGGTTATTTGGGTAGGGATTCACCCCTCCACTTT.

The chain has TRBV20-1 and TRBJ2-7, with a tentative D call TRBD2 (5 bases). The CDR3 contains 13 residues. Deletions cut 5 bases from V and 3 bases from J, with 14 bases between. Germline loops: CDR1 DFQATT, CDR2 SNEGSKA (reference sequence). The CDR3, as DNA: TGCAGTGCTGACCGCGCGGGCGGCTACGAGCAGTACTTC. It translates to CSADRAGGYEQYF.

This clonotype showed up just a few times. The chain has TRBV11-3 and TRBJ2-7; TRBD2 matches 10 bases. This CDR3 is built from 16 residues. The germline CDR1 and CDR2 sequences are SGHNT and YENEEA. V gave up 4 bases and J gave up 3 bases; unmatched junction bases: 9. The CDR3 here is CASSSAGLAGDYEQYF. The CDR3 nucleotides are TGTGCCAGCAGCTCAGCCGGCCTAGCGGGAGACTACGAGCAGTACTTC. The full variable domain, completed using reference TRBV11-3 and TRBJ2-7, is EAGVVQSPRYKIIEKKQPVAFWCNPISGHNTLYWYLQNLGQGPELLIRYENEEAVDDSQLPKDRFSAERLKGVDSTLKIQPAELGDSAVYLCASSSAGLAGDYEQYFGPGTRLTVT.

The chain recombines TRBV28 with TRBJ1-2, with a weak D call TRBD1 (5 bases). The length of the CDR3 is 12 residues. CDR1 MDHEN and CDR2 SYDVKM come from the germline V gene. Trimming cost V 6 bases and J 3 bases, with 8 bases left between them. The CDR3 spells CASSTTDYGYTF. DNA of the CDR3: TGTGCCAGCAGCACGACAGACTATGGCTACACCTTC.

For the CDR3, the DNA is TGTGCCAGCAGCTTATACCCGAGGGGGACTAGCACAGATACGCAGTATTTT. Protein sequence: CASSLYPRGTSTDTQYF. The chain employs TRBV7-3 and TRBJ2-3, with D possibly being TRBD1 or TRBD2 (6 bases each). Trimming pared 2 bases from V and 0 bases from J, leaving 15 bases between. The CDR3 length is 17 residues. The germline gives CDR1 SGHTA, CDR2 FQGTGA.

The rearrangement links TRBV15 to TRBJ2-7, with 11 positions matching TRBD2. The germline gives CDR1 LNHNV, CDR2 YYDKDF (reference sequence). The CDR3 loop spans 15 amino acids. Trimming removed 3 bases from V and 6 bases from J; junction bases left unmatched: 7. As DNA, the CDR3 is TGTGCCACCAGCAGGCAACTAGCGGGAGTAAGCGAGCAGTACTTC. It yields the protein CATSRQLAGVSEQYF. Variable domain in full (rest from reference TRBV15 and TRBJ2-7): DAMVIQNPRYQVTQFGKPVTLSCSQTLNHNVMYWYQQKSSQAPKLLFHYYDKDFNNEADTPDNFQSRRPNTSFCFLDIRSPGLGDTAMYLCATSRQLAGVSEQYFGPGTRLTVT.

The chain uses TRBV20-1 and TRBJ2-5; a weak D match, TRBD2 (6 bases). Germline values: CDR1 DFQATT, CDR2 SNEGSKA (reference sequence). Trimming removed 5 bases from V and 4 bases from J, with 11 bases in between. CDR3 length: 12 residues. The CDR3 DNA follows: TGCAGTGCTCAGTACGGGAGAGAGACCCAGTACTTC. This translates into CSAQYGRETQYF.

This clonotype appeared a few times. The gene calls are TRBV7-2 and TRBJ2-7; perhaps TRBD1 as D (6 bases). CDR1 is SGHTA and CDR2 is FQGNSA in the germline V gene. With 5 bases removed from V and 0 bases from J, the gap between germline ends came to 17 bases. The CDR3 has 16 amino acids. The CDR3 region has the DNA TGTGCCAGCAGCACGCACACAGGGAGAATCTCCTACGAGCAGTACTTC. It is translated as CASSTHTGRISYEQYF.

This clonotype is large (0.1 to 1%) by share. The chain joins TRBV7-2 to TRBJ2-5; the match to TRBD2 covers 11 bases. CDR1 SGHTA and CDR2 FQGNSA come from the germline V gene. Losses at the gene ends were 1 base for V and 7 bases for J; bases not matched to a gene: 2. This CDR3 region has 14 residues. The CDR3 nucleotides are TGTGCCAGCAGCTTAGAAACTAGCGGGAGGACCCAGTACTTC. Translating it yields CASSLETSGRTQYF.

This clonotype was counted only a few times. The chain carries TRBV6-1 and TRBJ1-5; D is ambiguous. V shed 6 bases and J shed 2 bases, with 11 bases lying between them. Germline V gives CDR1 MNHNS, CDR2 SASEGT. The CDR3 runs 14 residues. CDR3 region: CASRREQRNQPQHF. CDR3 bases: TGTGCCAGCAGGAGGGAACAGCGCAATCAGCCCCAGCATTTT.

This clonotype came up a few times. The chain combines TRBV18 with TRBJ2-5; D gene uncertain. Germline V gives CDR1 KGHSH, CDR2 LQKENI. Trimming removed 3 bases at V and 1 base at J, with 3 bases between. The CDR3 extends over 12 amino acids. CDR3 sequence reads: CASSPIQETQYF. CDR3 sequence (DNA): TGTGCCAGCTCACCTATCCAAGAGACCCAGTACTTC.

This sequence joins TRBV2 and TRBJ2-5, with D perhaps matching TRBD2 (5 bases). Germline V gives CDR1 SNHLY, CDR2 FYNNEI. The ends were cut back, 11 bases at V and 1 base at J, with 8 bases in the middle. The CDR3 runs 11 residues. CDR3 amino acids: CAGRGQETQYF. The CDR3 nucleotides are TGTGCCGGACGGGGCCAAGAGACCCAGTACTTC.

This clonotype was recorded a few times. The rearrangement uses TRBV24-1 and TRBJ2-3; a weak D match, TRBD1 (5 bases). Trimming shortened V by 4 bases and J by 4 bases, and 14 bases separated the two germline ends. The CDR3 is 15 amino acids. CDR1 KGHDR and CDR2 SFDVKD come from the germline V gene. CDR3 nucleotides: TGTGCCACCAGTGACCCAACAGGAGCACCAGATACGCAGTATTTT. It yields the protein CATSDPTGAPDTQYF.

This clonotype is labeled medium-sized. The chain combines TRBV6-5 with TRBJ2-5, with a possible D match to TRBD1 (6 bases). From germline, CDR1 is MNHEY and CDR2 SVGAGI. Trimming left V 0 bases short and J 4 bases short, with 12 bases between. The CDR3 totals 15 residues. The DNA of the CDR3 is TGTGCCAGCAGTTACTCAACAGGGAACCGAGAGACCCAGTACTTC. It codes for CASSYSTGNRETQYF.

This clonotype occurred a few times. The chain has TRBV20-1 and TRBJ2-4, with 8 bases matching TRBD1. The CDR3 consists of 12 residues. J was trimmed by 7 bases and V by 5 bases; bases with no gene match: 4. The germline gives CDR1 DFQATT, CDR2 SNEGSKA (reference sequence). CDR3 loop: CSAPTGDNIQYF. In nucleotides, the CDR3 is TGCAGTGCTCCGACAGGGGACAACATTCAGTACTTC.

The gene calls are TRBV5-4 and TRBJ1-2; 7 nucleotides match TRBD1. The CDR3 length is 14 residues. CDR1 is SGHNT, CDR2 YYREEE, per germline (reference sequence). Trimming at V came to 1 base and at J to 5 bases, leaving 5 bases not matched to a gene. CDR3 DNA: TGTGCCAGCAGCTTGTGGCAGGGGGTGTATGGCTACACCTTC. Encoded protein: CASSLWQGVYGYTF. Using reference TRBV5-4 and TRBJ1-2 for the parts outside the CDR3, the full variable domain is ETGVTQSPTHLIKTRGQQVTLRCSSQSGHNTVSWYQQALGQGPQFIFQYYREEENGRGNFPPRFSGLQFPNYSSELNVNALELDDSALYLCASSLWQGVYGYTFGSGTRLTVV.

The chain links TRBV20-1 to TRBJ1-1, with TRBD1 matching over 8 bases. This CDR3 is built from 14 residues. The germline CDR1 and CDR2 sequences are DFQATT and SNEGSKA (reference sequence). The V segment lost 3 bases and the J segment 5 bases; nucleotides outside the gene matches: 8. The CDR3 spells CSASRRGQGTEAFF. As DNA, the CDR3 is TGCAGTGCTAGTAGAAGAGGACAGGGAACTGAAGCTTTCTTT.

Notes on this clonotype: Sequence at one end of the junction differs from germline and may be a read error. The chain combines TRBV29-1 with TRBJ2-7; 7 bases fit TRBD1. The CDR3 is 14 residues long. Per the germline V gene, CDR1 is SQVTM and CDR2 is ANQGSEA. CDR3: CSVIRDSATYEQHF. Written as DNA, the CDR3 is TGCAGCGTTATTCGGGACAGTGCAACCTACGAGCAGCACTTC.

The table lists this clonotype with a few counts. CDR3: CASSSSYLGTQYF. The CDR3, as DNA: TGTGCCAGCAGTTCCTCATATCTTGGGACCCAGTACTTC. This chain joins TRBV12-3 or TRBV12-4 and TRBJ2-5; unclear D gene. This CDR3 spans 13 amino acids. V shed 4 bases and J shed 7 bases, with 13 bases lying between them.